The entry below gives a single T cell receptor beta chain sequence along with its context. The sample originates from a study of PD-L1 blockade in urothelial cancer. Overall study context: Once treatment had started, blood was analyzed at 3 weeks (second dose) and again at 6 weeks.

The data were produced by immunoSEQ multiplex PCR, yet TCRdb's version contains in-frame clones alone and is incomplete. The sample lists about 110,000 clones; roughly 88% were seen once. Germline CDR1 and CDR2: PRHDT and FYEKMQ (reference sequence). V lost 5 bases and J lost 2, with 10 bases in between. The CDR3 runs to 13 residues. The TCR sequence derives from a man aged 45-60 years with urothelial cancer. The chain is built from TRBV13 and TRBJ2-7, with D maybe TRBD2 (6 bases). Source: PBMCs, taken around atezolizumab (anti-PD-L1) treatment. The CDR3 loop reads CASSHRGTYEQYF. CDR3 coding DNA: TGTGCCAGCAGCCACCGCGGGACCTACGAGCAGTACTTC. Variable domain in full (rest from reference TRBV13 and TRBJ2-7): AAGVIQSPRHLIKEKRETATLKCYPIPRHDTVYWYQQGPGQDPQFLISFYEKMQSDKGSIPDRFSAQQFSDYHSELNMSSLELGDSALYFCASSHRGTYEQYFGPGTRLTVT.